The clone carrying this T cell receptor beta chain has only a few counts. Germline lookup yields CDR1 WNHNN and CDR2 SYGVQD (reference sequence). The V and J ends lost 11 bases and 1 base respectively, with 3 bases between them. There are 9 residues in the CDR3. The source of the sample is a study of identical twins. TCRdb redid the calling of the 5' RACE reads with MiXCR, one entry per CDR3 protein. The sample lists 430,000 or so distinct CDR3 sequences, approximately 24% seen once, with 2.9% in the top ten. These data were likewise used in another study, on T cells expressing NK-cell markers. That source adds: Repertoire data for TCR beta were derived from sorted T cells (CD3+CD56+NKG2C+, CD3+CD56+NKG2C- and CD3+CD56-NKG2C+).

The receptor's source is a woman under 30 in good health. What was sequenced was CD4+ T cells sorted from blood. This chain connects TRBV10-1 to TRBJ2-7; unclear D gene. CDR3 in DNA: TGCGCCGGATCCTACGAGCAGTACTTC. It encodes CAGSYEQYF.